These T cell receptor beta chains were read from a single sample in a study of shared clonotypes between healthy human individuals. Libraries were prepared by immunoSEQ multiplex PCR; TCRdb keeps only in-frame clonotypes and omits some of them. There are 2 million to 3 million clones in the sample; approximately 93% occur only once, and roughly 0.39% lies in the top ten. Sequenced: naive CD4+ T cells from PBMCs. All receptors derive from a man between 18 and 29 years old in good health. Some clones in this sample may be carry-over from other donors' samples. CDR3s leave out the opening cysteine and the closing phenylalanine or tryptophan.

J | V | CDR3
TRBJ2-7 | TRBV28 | ASSRPRLELYEQY
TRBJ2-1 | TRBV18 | ASSPYSATYNEQF
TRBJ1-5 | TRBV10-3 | AISETGVEQPQH
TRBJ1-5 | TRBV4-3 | ASSQDTGGQPQH
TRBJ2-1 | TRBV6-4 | ASSSRAGGWGNEQF
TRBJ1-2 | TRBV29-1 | SVGVGVGYGYT
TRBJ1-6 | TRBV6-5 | ASSFNRGNSPLH
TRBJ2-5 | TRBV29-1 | SAGQGSHQETQY
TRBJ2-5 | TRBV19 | ASSISGGFRETQY
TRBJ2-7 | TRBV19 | ASSIAGIADEQY
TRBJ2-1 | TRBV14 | ASSQDYGSSYNEQF
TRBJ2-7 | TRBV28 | ASSLGAYEQY
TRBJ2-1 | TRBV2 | ASSDLRGIGVF
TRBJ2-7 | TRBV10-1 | ASSNGTGSYEQY
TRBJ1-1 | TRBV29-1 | SVVGAPGTEAF
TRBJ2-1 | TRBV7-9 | ASSVSGFNFEQF
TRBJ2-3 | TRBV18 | ASSPPLGLTDTQY
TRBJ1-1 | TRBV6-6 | ASGPGGTEAF
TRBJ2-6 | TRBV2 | ASTGTNSGANVLT
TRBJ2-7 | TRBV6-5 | ASNRAFAVYEQY
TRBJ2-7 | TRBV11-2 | ASSPRYKGEQY
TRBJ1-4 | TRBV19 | ASRDRAGSTNEKLF
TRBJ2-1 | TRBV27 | ASSLGTSGSSYNEQF
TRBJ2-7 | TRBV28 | ASSLEGSPKQY
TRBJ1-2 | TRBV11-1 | ASSLRRESGYT
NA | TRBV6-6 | ASSSRNEQY
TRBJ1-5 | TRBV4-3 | ASSQEAGRGQPQH
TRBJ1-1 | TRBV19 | AIPLPRASEDTEAF
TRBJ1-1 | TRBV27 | ASSFLKPGQRNTEAF
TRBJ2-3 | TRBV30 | AWSPLGATDTQY
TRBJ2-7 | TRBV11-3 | ASSLGPHYEQY
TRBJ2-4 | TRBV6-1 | ASSEAYGTAGEGRAKNIQY
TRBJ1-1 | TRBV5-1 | ASSLQGTTEAF
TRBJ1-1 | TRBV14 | ASSQTTGKIVEAF
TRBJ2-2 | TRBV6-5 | ASRKDRPGELF
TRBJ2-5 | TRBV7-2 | ASSLAPGTETQY
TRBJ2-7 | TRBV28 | ASTIPGGRDLKY
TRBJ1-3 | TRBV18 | ASSPVLGISGNTIY
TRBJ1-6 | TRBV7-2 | ASRPNRGDNSPLH
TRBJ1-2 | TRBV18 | ASSPLGAYGYT
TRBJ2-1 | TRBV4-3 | ASSQEGGPWNEQF
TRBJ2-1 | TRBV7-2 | ASTKRWAGVTSEQF
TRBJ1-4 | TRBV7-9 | ASSLYIGEGEKLF
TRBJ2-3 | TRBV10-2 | ASSEPPRGGAPDTQY
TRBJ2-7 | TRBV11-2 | ASSLASGISYEQY
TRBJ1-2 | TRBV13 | ASSPKTGTGYGYT
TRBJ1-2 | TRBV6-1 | ASTRSGTADYGYT
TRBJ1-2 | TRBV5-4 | ASSVGQGRTREGGYT
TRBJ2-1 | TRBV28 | ASSLVGPRGRYNEQF
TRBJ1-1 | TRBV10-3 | AIKTVGDTEAF
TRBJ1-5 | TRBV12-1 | ASGRADQPQH
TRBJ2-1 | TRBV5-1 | ASSLASTSLNNEQF
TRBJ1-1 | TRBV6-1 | ASRQIMNTEAF
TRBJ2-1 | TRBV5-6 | ASSLRAGVANEQF
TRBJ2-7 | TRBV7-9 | ASSPEDRGGREQY
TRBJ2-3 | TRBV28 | ASSLWRSSTDTQY
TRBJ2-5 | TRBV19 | ASSPRQGPVY